This T cell receptor beta chain was captured in a study of cytomegalovirus exposure and HLA in healthy donors. The CDR3 is 11 residues long. Germline loops: CDR1 SGHDT, CDR2 YYEEEE. V lost 0 bases and J 10 bases, leaving 5 bases between the germline ends. PCR primers comprised 60 Vbeta and 13 Jbeta primers. Libraries were prepared by immunoSEQ multiplex PCR; TCRdb keeps only in-frame clonotypes and omits some of them. The table shows about 140,000 clones, with 78% occurring only once. The TCR sequence derives from a male donor in good health and CMV-seronegative. The chain combines TRBV5-6 with TRBJ2-1, with no clear D. The sample consisted of PBMCs. Written as DNA, the CDR3 is TGTGCCAGCAGCTTGGAGCTAGAGCAGTTCTTC. This codes for CASSLELEQFF.